The entry that follows covers one T cell receptor (beta chain) sequence. The sample is drawn from a study of blood T cell repertoires in COVID-19. Study summary: The United States, Italy and Spain supplied acute and convalescent COVID-19 samples. Nucleic acid was either cDNA or gDNA, and it came from T cells, B-cell-depleted T cells, or PBMCs.

Per the authors' pipeline: For nucleated cells, counts were estimated from reference gene primer amplification. Only in-frame clones appear in the TCRdb table, and some are missing; sequencing was by immunoSEQ multiplex PCR. That table is the source of V, J and clone size, and D and trimming were worked out from the DNA. The table includes 150,000 or so clones, about 85% detected once. V shed 6 bases and J shed 2 bases, with 11 bases lying between them. The CDR3 is 14 amino acids. Germline values: CDR1 SNHLY, CDR2 FYNNEI. Sequencing was performed on peripheral blood. The receptor's source is a man in his sixties with acute or convalescent COVID-19. V is TRBV2 and J is TRBJ1-5, with D possibly matching TRBD1 (5 bases). CDR3 in amino acids: CASSRDSRNQPQHF. The CDR3 DNA is TGTGCCAGCAGCCGGGACTCTCGCAATCAGCCCCAGCATTTT.